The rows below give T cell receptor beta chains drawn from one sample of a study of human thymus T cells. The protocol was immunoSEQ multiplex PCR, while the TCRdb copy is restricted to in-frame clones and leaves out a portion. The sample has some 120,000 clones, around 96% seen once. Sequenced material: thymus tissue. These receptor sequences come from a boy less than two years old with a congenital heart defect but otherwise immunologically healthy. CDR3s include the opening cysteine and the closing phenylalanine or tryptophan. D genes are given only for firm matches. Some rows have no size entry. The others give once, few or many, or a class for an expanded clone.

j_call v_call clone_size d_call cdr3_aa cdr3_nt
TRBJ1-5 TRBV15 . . CATSRDGHRDTDAYSNQPQHF TGTGCCACCAGCAGAGATGGACACCGGGACACAGATGCTTATAGCAATCAGCCCCAGCATTTT
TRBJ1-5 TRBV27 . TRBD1 CASSPLGGSGNQPQHF TGTGCCAGCAGTCCCCTAGGGGGCTCCGGCAATCAGCCCCAGCATTTT
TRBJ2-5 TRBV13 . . CASSLGRLTLYQETQYF TGTGCCAGCAGCTTGGGGAGGTTGACCCTGTACCAAGAGACCCAGTACTTC
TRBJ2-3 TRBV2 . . CASSERIERDAYTQYF TGTGCCAGCAGTGAAAGGATTGAACGGGATGCGTATACGCAGTATTTT
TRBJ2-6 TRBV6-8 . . CASSRDLAGANVLTF TGTGCCAGCAGCCGGGATTTGGCCGGGGCCAACGTCCTGACTTTC
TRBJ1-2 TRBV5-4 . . CASSLNGTGHERDGYTF TGTGCCAGCAGCTTGAATGGGACGGGCCATGAACGTGATGGCTACACCTTC
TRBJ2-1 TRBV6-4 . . CASSDSADSGHNEQFF TGTGCCAGCAGTGACTCGGCGGACAGCGGACACAATGAGCAGTTCTTC
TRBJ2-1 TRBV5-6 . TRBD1 CASSYSPGQGGHEQFF TGTGCCAGCAGCTATTCCCCGGGACAGGGTGGACATGAGCAGTTCTTC
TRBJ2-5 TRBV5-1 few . CASSSQETQYF TGCGCCAGCAGCTCTCAAGAGACCCAGTACTTC
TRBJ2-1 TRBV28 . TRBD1 CASRTGGGSYNEQFF TGTGCCAGCAGGACAGGGGGGGGCTCCTACAATGAGCAGTTCTTC
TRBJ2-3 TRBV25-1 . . CASRAGTPHTQYF TGTGCCAGCAGGGCCGGGACTCCCCATACGCAGTATTTT
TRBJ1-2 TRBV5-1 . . CASSLGRQRMAGYTF TGCGCCAGCAGCTTGGGCAGGCAAAGGATGGCTGGCTACACCTTC
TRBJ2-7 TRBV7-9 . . CASSPGVRTAYEQYF TGTGCCAGCAGCCCGGGGGTGCGGACAGCCTACGAGCAGTACTTC
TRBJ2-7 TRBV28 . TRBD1 CASSFWTGGNYEQYF TGTGCCAGCAGTTTCTGGACAGGGGGCAATTACGAGCAGTACTTC
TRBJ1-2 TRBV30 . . CAWSTTVRYGYTF TGTGCCTGGAGTACGACTGTACGTTATGGCTACACCTTC
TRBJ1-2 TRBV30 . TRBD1 CAWRKDRDLPYGYTF TGTGCCTGGAGGAAGGACAGGGATCTACCCTATGGCTACACCTTC
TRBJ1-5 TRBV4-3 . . CASSPLKGRLNQPQHF TGCGCCAGCAGCCCCCTTAAGGGACGCCTGAATCAGCCCCAGCATTTT
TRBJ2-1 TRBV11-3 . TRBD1 CASSTSGQGLNEQFF TGTGCCAGCAGCACCTCGGGACAGGGATTGAATGAGCAGTTCTTC
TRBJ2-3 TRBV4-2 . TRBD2 CASSQDLSGGAGTQYF TGTGCCAGCAGCCAAGATCTCAGCGGGGGGGCGGGTACGCAGTATTTT
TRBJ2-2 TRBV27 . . CASSLSGHLTGELFF TGTGCCAGCAGTTTATCCGGACACCTCACCGGGGAGCTGTTTTTT
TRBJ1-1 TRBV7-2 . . CASSLAKRRMNTEAFF TGTGCCAGCAGCTTAGCGAAACGAAGGATGAACACTGAAGCTTTCTTT
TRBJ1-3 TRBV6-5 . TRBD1 CASSYRQGTGNTIYF TGTGCCAGCAGTTACAGACAGGGTACTGGAAACACCATATATTTT
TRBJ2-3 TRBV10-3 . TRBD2 CAIAWRLAGDTQYF TGTGCCATTGCCTGGCGACTAGCGGGTGATACGCAGTATTTT
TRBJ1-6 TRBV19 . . CASTGRYKDNSPLHF TGTGCCAGTACTGGACGTTATAAGGATAATTCACCCCTCCACTTT
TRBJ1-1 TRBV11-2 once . CASSLLTSGNTEAFF TGTGCCAGCAGCTTACTGACCTCGGGGAACACTGAAGCTTTCTTT
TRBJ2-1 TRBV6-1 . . CASSDGGSYNEQFF TGTGCCAGCAGTGATGGGGGCTCCTACAATGAGCAGTTCTTC
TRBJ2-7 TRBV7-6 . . CASSSGGRGYEQYF TGTGCCAGCAGCTCTGGGGGGCGGGGGTACGAGCAGTACTTC
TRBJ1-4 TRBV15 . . CATSYGERAEKLFF TGTGCCACCAGTTATGGAGAGAGGGCTGAAAAACTGTTTTTT
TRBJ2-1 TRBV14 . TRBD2 CASSYQASLAGGPTYNEQFF TGTGCCAGCAGCTACCAAGCATCACTAGCGGGGGGTCCTACCTACAATGAGCAGTTCTTC
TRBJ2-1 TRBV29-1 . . CSVEAGQEYNEQFF TGCAGCGTTGAAGCAGGTCAGGAGTACAATGAGCAGTTCTTC
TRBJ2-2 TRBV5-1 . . CASRDPRGVNTGELFF TGCGCCAGCAGGGACCCGAGGGGGGTCAACACCGGGGAGCTGTTTTTT
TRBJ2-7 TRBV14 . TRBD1 CASSQPGTGFYEQYF TGTGCCAGCAGCCAACCCGGGACAGGGTTTTACGAGCAGTACTTC
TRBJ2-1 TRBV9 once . CASSVSPSYNEQFF TGTGCCAGCAGCGTGAGCCCCTCCTACAATGAGCAGTTCTTC
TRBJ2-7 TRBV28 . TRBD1 CASSKKGTGGYEQYF TGTGCCAGCAGTAAAAAGGGGACAGGGGGCTACGAGCAGTACTTC
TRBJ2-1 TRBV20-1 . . CSAPTRDEQFF TGCAGTGCCCCCACCCGGGATGAGCAGTTCTTC
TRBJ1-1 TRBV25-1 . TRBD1 CASSAPTGGGTEAFF TGTGCCAGCAGTGCTCCCACAGGGGGAGGGACTGAAGCTTTCTTT
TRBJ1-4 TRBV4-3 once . CASSRDEKLFF TGCGCCAGCAGCCGTGATGAAAAACTGTTTTTT
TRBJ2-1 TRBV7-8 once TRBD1 CASSNGTAHNEQFF TGTGCCAGCAGCAATGGGACAGCCCACAATGAGCAGTTCTTC
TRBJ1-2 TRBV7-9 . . CASSLPLQTVPYGYTF TGTGCCAGCAGCTTACCCCTACAGACAGTCCCCTATGGCTACACCTTC
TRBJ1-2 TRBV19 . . CASSIRQENYGYTF TGTGCCAGTAGTATCCGACAGGAGAACTATGGCTACACCTTC
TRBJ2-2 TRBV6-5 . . CASSYGSTGELFF TGTGCCAGCAGTTACGGGAGCACCGGGGAGCTGTTTTTT
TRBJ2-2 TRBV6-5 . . CASSRARGAGELFF TGTGCCAGCAGCCGCGCCCGAGGGGCTGGGGAGCTGTTTTTT
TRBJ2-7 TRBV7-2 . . CASSLCDRPSYEQYF TGTGCCAGCAGCTTATGTGACAGACCTTCCTACGAGCAGTACTTC
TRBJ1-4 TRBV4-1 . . CASSPEGKSLKLFF TGCGCCAGCAGCCCCGAGGGGAAAAGTTTAAAACTGTTTTTT
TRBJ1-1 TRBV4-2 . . CASSQTPLNTEAFF TGTGCCAGCAGCCAAACTCCGCTGAACACTGAAGCTTTCTTT
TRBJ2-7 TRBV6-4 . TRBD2 CASRAGTSARRWSYEQYF TGTGCCAGCAGGGCCGGGACTAGCGCGCGACGTTGGTCCTACGAGCAGTACTTC
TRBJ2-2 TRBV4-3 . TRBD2 CASSQDALAANTGELFF TGCGCCAGCAGCCAAGATGCCCTAGCGGCGAACACCGGGGAGCTGTTTTTT
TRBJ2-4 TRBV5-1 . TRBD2 CASSLSGEKNIQYF TGCGCCAGCAGCCTAAGCGGGGAAAAAAACATTCAGTACTTC
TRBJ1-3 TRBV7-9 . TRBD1 CASRKAGTGSTSGNTIYF TGTGCCAGCAGAAAGGCGGGGACAGGCTCTACCTCTGGAAACACCATATATTTT
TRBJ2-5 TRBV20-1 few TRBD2 CSASSGDQYF TGCAGTGCTTCGAGCGGGGACCAGTACTTC
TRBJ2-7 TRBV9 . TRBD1 CASSLRDRGRDEQYF TGTGCCAGCAGCTTACGGGACAGGGGAAGGGACGAGCAGTACTTC
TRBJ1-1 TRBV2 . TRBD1 CASTPTGMTEAFF TGTGCCAGCACCCCGACAGGGATGACTGAAGCTTTCTTT
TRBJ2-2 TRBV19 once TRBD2 CASGSSGKNTGELFF TGTGCCAGTGGTTCTAGCGGAAAGAACACCGGGGAGCTGTTTTTT
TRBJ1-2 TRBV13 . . CASSLVRGKHTF TGTGCCAGCAGCTTAGTGCGGGGAAAACACACCTTC
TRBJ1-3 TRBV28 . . CASSSRRNTIYF TGTGCCAGCAGTTCCCGGAGAAACACCATATATTTT
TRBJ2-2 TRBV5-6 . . CASSSDRPADTGELFF TGTGCCAGCAGCTCGGACCGTCCGGCGGACACCGGGGAGCTGTTTTTT
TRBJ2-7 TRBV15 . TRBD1 CATSGDRANEQYF TGTGCCACCAGCGGGGACAGAGCCAACGAGCAGTACTTC